This T cell receptor (beta chain) was found in a study of T cell repertoires in cytomegalovirus infection. Looking at the study overall: Evidence of both CMV infection and a matching HLA type came from public TCR beta signatures.

TCRdb reanalysed the reads using MiXCR and keeps one entry per CDR3 protein. The repertoire holds more than 400,000 distinct CDR3 sequences, with 26% as singletons. Concerning this clonotype: Its matching antigen is unknown.

This CDR3 has 18 residues. V gave up 9 bases and J gave up 7 bases; unmatched junction bases: 18. Germline V gives CDR1 MDHEN, CDR2 SYDVKM. Whole-study results and caveats: Of the TCR beta families, the public ones yielded a cumulative frequency that identified carriers of CMV plus the relevant HLA. In two of eight donors, the top clonotype was HLA-C-restricted CMV-specific.

The sample was PBMCs. V and J are TRBV28 and TRBJ2-3; 14 bases fit TRBD2. This sequence was found in a human donor in good health (CMV status not recorded). Some clones in this sample may be carry-over from other donors' samples. CDR3 nucleotides: TGTGCCAGTAAAACCATGCCGGGGGGACTAGCGGGAGATTATACGCAGTATTTT. Translating gives CASKTMPGGLAGDYTQYF.